This T cell receptor (beta chain) was recorded in a study of cytomegalovirus exposure and HLA in healthy donors. Study outcomes and limitations: CMV antigen specificity of a few CMV-associated chains was confirmed in vitro. High sensitivity and specificity were reportedly achieved when the classifier diagnosed cytomegalovirus status. Most TCRs appeared rarely, but some public TCRs recurred in many donors. The study labeled 180 or so TCR beta chains cytomegalovirus-associated.

Points on this clone: The target antigen is unknown.

TCRdb's copy holds only in-frame clones and misses some; the assay was immunoSEQ multiplex PCR. The sample has some 130,000 clones; 85% to 90% are singletons. Germline loops: CDR1 MDHEN, CDR2 SYDVKM. Losses at the gene ends were 6 bases for V and 6 bases for J; bases not matched to a gene: 7. This CDR3 is 13 amino acids long. Sequenced: PBMCs. This sequence originates from a woman between 18 and 30 years old in good health and CMV-seropositive. V and J are TRBV28 and TRBJ1-2, with TRBD1 matching 7 bases. CDR3 nucleotides: TGTGCCAGCAGCTCGACAGGGTTCGATGGCTACACCTTC. Its translation is CASSSTGFDGYTF.